The present T cell receptor beta chain was sequenced within a study of blood T cell repertoires in COVID-19. Study-level background: The origin of the acute and convalescent COVID-19 samples was the United States, Italy and Spain. Sample material is recorded as cDNA or gDNA derived from T cells, B-cell-depleted T cells, or PBMCs.

There are 18 residues in the CDR3. Germline CDR1 is KGHSH and CDR2 is LQKENI. Trimming shortened V by 2 bases and J by 1 base, and 18 bases separated the two germline ends. In the study's own analysis: Amplified reference gene primers provided the basis for estimating nucleated cell counts. TCRdb's table, derived via immunoSEQ multiplex PCR, lists solely in-frame clones and lacks some. The V and J calls and the clone size are those of that table, but D and trimming were determined from the DNA. Among around 250,000 clones, around 83% were seen once, and the ten largest hold about 2%. This clonotype was sampled from a man between 25 and 39 years old who had recovered from COVID-19. Sequenced sample: peripheral blood. This chain links TRBV18 with TRBJ2-1, with a possible D match to TRBD2 (6 bases). CDR3 sequence: CASSPAGGETMSYNEQFF. The CDR3 DNA is TGTGCCAGCTCACCAGCAGGAGGGGAAACAATGTCCTACAATGAGCAGTTCTTC. Based on the CDR3 plus reference TRBV18 and TRBJ2-1, the full variable domain is NAGVMQNPRHLVRRRGQEARLRCSPMKGHSHVYWYRQLPEEGLKFMVYLQKENIIDESGMPKERFSAEFPKEGPSILRIQQVVRGDSAAYFCASSPAGGETMSYNEQFFGPGTRLTVL.